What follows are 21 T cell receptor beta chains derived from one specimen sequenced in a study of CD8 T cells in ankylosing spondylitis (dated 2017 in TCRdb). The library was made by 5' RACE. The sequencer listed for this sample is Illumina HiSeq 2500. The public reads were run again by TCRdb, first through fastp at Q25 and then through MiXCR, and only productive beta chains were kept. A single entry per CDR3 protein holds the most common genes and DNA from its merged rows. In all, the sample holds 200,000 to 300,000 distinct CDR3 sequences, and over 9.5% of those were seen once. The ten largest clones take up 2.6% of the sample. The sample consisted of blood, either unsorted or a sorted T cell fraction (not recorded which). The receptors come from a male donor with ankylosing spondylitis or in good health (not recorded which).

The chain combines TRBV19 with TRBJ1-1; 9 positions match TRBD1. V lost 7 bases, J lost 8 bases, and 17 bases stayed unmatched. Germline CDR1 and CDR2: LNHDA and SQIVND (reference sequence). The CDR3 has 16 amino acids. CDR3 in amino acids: CASTSTSGTGSLEAFF. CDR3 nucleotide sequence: TGTGCCAGTACCTCCACCTCCGGGACAGGGAGTTTGGAAGCTTTCTTT.

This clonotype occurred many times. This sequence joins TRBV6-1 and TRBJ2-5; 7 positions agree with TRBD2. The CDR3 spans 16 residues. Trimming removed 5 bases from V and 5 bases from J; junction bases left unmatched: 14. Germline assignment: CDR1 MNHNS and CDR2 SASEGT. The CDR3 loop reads CASSPPSGRPRETQYF. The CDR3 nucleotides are TGTGCCAGCAGTCCCCCTAGCGGACGCCCCCGTGAGACCCAGTACTTC.

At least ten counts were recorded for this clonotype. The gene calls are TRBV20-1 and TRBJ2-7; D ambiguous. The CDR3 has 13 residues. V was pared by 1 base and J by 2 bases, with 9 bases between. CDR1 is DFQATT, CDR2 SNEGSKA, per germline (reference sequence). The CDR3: CSARATPTYEQYF. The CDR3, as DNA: TGCAGTGCTAGAGCAACTCCGACCTACGAGCAGTACTTC.

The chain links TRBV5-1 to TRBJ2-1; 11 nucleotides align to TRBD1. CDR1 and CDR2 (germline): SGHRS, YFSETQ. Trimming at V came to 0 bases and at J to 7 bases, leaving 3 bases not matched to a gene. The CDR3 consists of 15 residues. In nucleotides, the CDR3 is TGCGCCAGCAGCTTGGAAGGACAGGGGGCGAATGAGCAGTTCTTC. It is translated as CASSLEGQGANEQFF.

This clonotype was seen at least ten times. DNA of the CDR3: TGTGCCAGCAGCCCTAACAGGGGGCAGGGTGAAGCTTTCTTT. Amino acid sequence: CASSPNRGQGEAFF. This chain links TRBV3-1 with TRBJ1-1, with 9 bases lining up with TRBD1. There are 14 residues in the CDR3. Unmatched junction bases numbered 7, after V lost 4 bases and J lost 7 bases. Germline-derived CDR1 and CDR2 are LGHDT and YNNKEL (reference sequence).

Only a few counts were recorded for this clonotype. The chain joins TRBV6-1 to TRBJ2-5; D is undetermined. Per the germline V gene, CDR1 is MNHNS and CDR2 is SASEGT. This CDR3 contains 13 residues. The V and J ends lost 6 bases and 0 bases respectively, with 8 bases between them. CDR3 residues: CASSPSYQETQYF. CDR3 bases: TGTGCCAGCAGCCCCTCGTACCAAGAGACCCAGTACTTC.

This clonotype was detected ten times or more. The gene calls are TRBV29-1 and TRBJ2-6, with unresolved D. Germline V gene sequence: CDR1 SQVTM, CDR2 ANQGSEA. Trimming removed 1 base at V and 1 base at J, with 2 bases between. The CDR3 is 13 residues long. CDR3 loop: CSVEGSGANVLTF. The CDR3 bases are TGCAGCGTTGAAGGTTCTGGGGCCAACGTCCTGACTTTC. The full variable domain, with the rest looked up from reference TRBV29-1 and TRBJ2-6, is SAVISQKPSRDICQRGTSLTIQCQVDSQVTMMFWYRQQPGQSLTLIATANQGSEATYESGFVIDKFPISRPNLTFSTLTVSNMSPEDSSIYLCSVEGSGANVLTFGAGSRLTVL.

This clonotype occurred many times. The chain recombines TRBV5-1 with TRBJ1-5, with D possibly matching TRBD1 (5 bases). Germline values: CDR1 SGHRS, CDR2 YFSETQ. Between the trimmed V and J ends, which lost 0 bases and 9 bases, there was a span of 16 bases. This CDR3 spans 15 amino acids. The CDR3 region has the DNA TGCGCCAGCAGCTTGGGACAGACCCCCAACACGCCCCAGCATTTT. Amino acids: CASSLGQTPNTPQHF.

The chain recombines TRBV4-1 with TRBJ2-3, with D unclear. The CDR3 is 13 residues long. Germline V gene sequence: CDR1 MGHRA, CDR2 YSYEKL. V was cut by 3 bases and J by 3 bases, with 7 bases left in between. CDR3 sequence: CASSQGWTDTQYF. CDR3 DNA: TGCGCCAGCAGCCAGGGCTGGACAGATACGCAGTATTTT.

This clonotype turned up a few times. CDR3 bases: TGTGCCAGCACTAAACCTAGGGAAGGGAATGAGCAGTTCTTC. This sequence encodes CASTKPREGNEQFF. The chain couples TRBV6-1 to TRBJ2-1, with D unclear. Germline assignment: CDR1 MNHNS and CDR2 SASEGT. With 7 bases removed from V and 7 bases from J, the gap between germline ends came to 17 bases. The CDR3 contains 14 residues.

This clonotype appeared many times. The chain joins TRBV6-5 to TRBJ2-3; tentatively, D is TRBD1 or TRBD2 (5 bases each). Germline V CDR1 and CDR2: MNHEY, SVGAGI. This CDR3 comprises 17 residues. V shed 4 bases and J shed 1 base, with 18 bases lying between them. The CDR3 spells CASSSIAPLGGTDTQYF. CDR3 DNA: TGTGCCAGCAGTTCGATTGCCCCTCTGGGGGGCACAGATACGCAGTATTTT.

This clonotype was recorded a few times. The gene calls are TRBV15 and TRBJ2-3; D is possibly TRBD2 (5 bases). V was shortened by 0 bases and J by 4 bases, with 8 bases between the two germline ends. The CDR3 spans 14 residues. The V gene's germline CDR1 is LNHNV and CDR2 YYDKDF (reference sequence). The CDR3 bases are TGTGCCACCAGCAGAGATGAGGGCGCAGATACGCAGTATTTT. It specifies CATSRDEGADTQYF.

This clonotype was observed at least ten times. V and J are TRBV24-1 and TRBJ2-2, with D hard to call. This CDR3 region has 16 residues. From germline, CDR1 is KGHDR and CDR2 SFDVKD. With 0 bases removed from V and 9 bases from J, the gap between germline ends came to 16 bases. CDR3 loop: CATSDLQFCVDRELFF. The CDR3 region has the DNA TGTGCCACCAGTGATTTGCAATTTTGCGTAGATCGGGAGCTGTTTTTT.

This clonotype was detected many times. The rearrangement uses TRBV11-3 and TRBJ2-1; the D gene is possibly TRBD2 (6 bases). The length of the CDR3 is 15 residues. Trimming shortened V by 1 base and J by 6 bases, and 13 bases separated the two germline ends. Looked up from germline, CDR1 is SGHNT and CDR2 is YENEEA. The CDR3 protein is CASSLGQRVVNEQFF. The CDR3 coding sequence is TGTGCCAGCAGCTTAGGTCAGCGGGTGGTCAATGAGCAGTTCTTC. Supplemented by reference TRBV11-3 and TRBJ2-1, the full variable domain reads EAGVVQSPRYKIIEKKQPVAFWCNPISGHNTLYWYLQNLGQGPELLIRYENEEAVDDSQLPKDRFSAERLKGVDSTLKIQPAELGDSAVYLCASSLGQRVVNEQFFGPGTRLTVL.

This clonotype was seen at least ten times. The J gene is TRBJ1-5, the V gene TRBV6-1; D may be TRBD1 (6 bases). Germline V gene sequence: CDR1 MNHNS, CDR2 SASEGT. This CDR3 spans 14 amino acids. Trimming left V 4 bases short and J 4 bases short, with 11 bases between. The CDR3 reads CASSVLTGNQPQHF. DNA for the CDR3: TGTGCCAGCAGTGTGCTGACAGGTAATCAGCCCCAGCATTTT.

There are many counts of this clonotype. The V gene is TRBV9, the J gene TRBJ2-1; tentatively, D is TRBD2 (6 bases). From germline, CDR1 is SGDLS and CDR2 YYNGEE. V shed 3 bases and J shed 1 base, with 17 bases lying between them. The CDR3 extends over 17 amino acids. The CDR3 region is CASSARDKRRSYNEQFF. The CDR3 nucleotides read TGTGCCAGCAGCGCGCGGGATAAGCGGCGGTCCTACAATGAGCAGTTCTTC.

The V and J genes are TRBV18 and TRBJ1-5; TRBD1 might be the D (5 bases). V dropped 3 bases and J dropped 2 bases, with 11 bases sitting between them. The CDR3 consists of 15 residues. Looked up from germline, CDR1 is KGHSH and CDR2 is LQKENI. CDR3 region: CASSPTGDGNQPQHF. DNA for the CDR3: TGTGCCAGCTCACCTACGGGGGATGGCAATCAGCCCCAGCATTTT.

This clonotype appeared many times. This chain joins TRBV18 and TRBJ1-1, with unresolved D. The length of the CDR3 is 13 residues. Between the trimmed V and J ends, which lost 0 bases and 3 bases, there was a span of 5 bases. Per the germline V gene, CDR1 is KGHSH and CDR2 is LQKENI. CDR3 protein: CASSPPADTEAFF. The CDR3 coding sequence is TGTGCCAGCTCACCACCGGCGGACACTGAAGCTTTCTTT.

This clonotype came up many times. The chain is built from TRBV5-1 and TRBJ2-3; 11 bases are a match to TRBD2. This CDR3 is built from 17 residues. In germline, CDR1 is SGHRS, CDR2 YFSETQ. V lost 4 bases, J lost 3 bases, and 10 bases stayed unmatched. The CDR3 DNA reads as TGCGCCAGCAGCAATCTCCCAACTAGCGGGAGAACAGATACGCAGTATTTT. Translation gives CASSNLPTSGRTDTQYF.

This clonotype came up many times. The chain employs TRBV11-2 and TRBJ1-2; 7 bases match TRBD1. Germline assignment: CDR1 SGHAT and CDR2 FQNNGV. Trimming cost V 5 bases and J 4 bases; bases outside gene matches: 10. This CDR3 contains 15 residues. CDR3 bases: TGTGCCAGCAGCCTAGGACAGGCGGCTCCCTATGGCTACACCTTC. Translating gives CASSLGQAAPYGYTF.

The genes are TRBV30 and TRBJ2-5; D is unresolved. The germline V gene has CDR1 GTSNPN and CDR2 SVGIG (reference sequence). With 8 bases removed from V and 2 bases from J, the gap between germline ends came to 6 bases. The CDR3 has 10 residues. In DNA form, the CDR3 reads TGTGCCGGTGGACAAGAGACCCAGTACTTC. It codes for CAGGQETQYF. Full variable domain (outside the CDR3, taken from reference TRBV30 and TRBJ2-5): SQTIHQWPATLVQPVGSPLSLECTVEGTSNPNLYWYRQAAGRGLQLLFYSVGIGQISSEVPQNLSASRPQDRQFILSSKKLLLSDSGFYLCAGGQETQYFGPGTRLLVL.